Below are 11 T cell receptor beta chains sequenced from a single sample in a study of blood T cell repertoires in COVID-19. Assay used: immunoSEQ multiplex PCR; TCRdb lists only in-frame clones, some missing. The table has roughly 420,000 clones, around nine tenths seen once. Sequenced material: PBMCs or T cells enriched from blood (not recorded which). The receptor source for this set is a woman aged 25-40 years with acute COVID-19.

The rearrangement uses TRBV18 and TRBJ2-2; 7 positions agree with TRBD1. Germline V gene data show CDR1 as KGHSH and CDR2 as LQKENI. Trimming took 6 bases from V and 3 from J; bases not matched to a gene: 10. This CDR3 has 16 amino acids. CDR3 residues: CASSPDEGADTGELFF. The CDR3 DNA reads as TGTGCCAGCTCCCCCGACGAGGGGGCCGACACCGGGGAGCTGTTTTTT.

A single count supports this clone. The chain recombines TRBV29-1 with TRBJ1-1, with D possibly being TRBD1 (5 bases). CDR1 and CDR2 from the germline V gene are SQVTM and ANQGSEA. The CDR3 runs to 13 residues. Between the trimmed V and J ends, which lost 0 bases and 10 bases, there was a span of 15 bases. The CDR3 DNA reads as TGCAGCGTTGAAGATAGGGGTGGATCTGGAGCTTTCTTT. As protein: CSVEDRGGSGAFF. Full variable domain (outside the CDR3, taken from reference TRBV29-1 and TRBJ1-1): SAVISQKPSRDICQRGTSLTIQCQVDSQVTMMFWYRQQPGQSLTLIATANQGSEATYESGFVIDKFPISRPNLTFSTLTVSNMSPEDSSIYLCSVEDRGGSGAFFGQGTRLTVV.

The chain combines TRBV9 with TRBJ2-1; 11 positions match TRBD2. V trimming: 0 bases; J trimming: 9 bases; junction bases outside the gene matches: 8. This CDR3 contains 16 residues. Germline CDR1 reads SGDLS; CDR2 reads YYNGEE. The CDR3 region has the DNA TGTGCCAGCAGCGTAGGTCTAGCGGGGGGCCAGTCTGAGCAGTTCTTC. Encoded protein: CASSVGLAGGQSEQFF. The variable domain in full, with the rest retrieved from reference TRBV9 and TRBJ2-1, is DSGVTQTPKHLITATGQRVTLRCSPRSGDLSVYWYQQSLDQGLQFLIQYYNGEERAKGNILERFSAQQFPDLHSELNLSSLELGDSALYFCASSVGLAGGQSEQFFGPGTRLTVL.

V gene TRBV7-9 combines with J gene TRBJ2-3, with 12 bases lining up with TRBD2. Looked up from germline, CDR1 is SEHNR and CDR2 is FQNEAQ (reference sequence). CDR3 length: 16 amino acids. Losses at the gene ends were 3 bases for V and 2 bases for J; bases not matched to a gene: 3. This CDR3 is CASSLASGGDTDTQYF. CDR3 bases: TGTGCCAGCAGCTTGGCTAGCGGGGGGGACACAGATACGCAGTATTTT. The entire variable domain, with the rest obtained from reference TRBV7-9 and TRBJ2-3, is as follows: DTGVSQNPRHKITKRGQNVTFRCDPISEHNRLYWYRQTLGQGPEFLTYFQNEAQLEKSRLLSDRFSAERPKGSFSTLEIQRTEQGDSAMYLCASSLASGGDTDTQYFGPGTRLTVL.

This chain joins TRBV6-6 and TRBJ1-6; 9 nucleotides align to TRBD1. V lost 5 bases to trimming and J lost 11 bases; unmatched junction nucleotides: 7. CDR1 and CDR2 (germline): MNHNY, SVGAGI (reference sequence). This CDR3 comprises 14 residues. CDR3 nucleotide sequence: TGTGCCAGCAGTCCCTCGGGACAGGGTCCACCCCTCCACTTT. Its translation: CASSPSGQGPPLHF.

The V call is TRBV21-1, the J call TRBJ2-3; TRBD1 is the table's D call and was not checked against the DNA. TRBV21-1 is noted as a pseudogene. This CDR3 has 13 amino acids. CDR3 in amino acids: CASSRGGTDTQYF. In nucleotides, the CDR3 is TGTGCCAGCAGCAGGGGCGGCACAGATACGCAGTATTTT.

This chain connects TRBV5-1 to TRBJ1-5; D may be TRBD1 (5 bases). The CDR3 has 14 amino acids. Germline assignment: CDR1 SGHRS and CDR2 YFSETQ. The V end lost 4 bases, the J end lost 7 bases, and 15 bases lay between the germline ends. CDR3 DNA: TGCGCCAGCAGCCCGGACTATCGGGACCAGCCCCAGCATTTT. It specifies CASSPDYRDQPQHF.

The genes are TRBV29-1 and TRBJ1-2, with D possibly TRBD1 on 5 matching bases. The CDR3 totals 11 residues. Looked up from germline, CDR1 is SQVTM and CDR2 is ANQGSEA. V was clipped by 3 bases and J by 8 bases, with 10 bases between them. CDR3 residues: CSVEQGLGYTF. CDR3 DNA: TGCAGCGTTGAGCAGGGCCTGGGCTACACCTTC.

The V call is TRBV9, the J call TRBJ2-3, with 11 bases aligning to TRBD2. CDR3 length: 16 residues. The V segment lost 2 bases and the J segment 2 bases; nucleotides outside the gene matches: 4. Per germline, CDR1 SGDLS and CDR2 YYNGEE. The CDR3 reads CASSVPSGGYTDTQYF. The CDR3 bases are TGTGCCAGCAGCGTCCCTAGCGGGGGGTACACAGATACGCAGTATTTT.

This clone was recorded a few times. V and J are TRBV27 and TRBJ1-6; the D gene is possibly TRBD1 (6 bases). Germline CDR1 and CDR2: MNHEY and SMNVEV (reference sequence). V shed 6 bases and J shed 10 bases, with 13 bases lying between them. The CDR3 extends over 13 amino acids. DNA of the CDR3: TGTGCCAGCAGAAATCTACAGGGATCACCCCTCCACTTT. Its protein is CASRNLQGSPLHF.

The gene calls are TRBV18 and TRBJ1-1; D may be TRBD1 (5 bases). Trimming cost V 2 bases and J 0 bases, with 7 bases left between them. The CDR3 spans 14 residues. CDR1 is KGHSH and CDR2 is LQKENI in the germline V gene. The CDR3 DNA reads as TGTGCCAGCTCACCAGACAGAATGAACACTGAAGCTTTCTTT. Protein product: CASSPDRMNTEAFF. The whole variable domain, remainder taken from reference TRBV18 and TRBJ1-1, is NAGVMQNPRHLVRRRGQEARLRCSPMKGHSHVYWYRQLPEEGLKFMVYLQKENIIDESGMPKERFSAEFPKEGPSILRIQQVVRGDSAAYFCASSPDRMNTEAFFGQGTRLTVV.